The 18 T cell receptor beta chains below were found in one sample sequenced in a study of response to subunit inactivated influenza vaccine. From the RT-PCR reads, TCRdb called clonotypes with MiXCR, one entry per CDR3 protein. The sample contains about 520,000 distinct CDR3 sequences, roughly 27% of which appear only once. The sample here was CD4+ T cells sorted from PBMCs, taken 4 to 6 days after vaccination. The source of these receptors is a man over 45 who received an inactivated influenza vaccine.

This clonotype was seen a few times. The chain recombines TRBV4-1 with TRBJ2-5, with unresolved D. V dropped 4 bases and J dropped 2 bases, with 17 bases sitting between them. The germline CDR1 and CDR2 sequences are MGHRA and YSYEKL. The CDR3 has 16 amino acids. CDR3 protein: CASSPLGGGVQETQYF. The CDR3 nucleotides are TGCGCCAGCAGCCCCCTTGGCGGCGGAGTACAAGAGACCCAGTACTTC.

The CDR3 DNA reads TGCGCCAGCAGCCAAGAACCCGTTTTCGATAGGCATGGCTACACCTTC. Protein: CASSQEPVFDRHGYTF. The chain employs TRBV4-1 and TRBJ1-2; no reliable D call. V was clipped by 0 bases and J by 6 bases, with 17 bases between them. Per germline, CDR1 MGHRA and CDR2 YSYEKL. The CDR3 runs to 16 residues.

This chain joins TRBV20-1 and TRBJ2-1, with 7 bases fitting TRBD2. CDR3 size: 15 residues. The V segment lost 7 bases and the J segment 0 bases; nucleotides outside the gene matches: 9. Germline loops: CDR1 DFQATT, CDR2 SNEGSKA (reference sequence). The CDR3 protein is CSGVGGSRSYNEQFF. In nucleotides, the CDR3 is TGCAGTGGCGTGGGAGGGTCCCGCTCCTACAATGAGCAGTTCTTC.

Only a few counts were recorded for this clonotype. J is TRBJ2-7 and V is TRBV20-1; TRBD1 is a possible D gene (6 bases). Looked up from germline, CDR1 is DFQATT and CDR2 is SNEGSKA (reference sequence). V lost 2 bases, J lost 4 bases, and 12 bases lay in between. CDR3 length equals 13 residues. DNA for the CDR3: TGCAGTGCTAGAACAGGGTTGGATTACGAGCAGTACTTC. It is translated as CSARTGLDYEQYF.

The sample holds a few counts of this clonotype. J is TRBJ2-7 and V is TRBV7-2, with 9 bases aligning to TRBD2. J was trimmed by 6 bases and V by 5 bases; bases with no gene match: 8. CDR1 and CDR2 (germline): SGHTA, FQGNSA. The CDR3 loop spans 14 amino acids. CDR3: CASSPGVAGAEQYF. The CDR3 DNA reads TGTGCCAGCAGCCCGGGGGTAGCGGGAGCCGAGCAGTACTTC. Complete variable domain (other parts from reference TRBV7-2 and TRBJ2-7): GAGVSQSPSNKVTEKGKDVELRCDPISGHTALYWYRQSLGQGLEFLIYFQGNSAPDKSGLPSDRFSAERTGGSVSTLTIQRTQQEDSAVYLCASSPGVAGAEQYFGPGTRLTVT.

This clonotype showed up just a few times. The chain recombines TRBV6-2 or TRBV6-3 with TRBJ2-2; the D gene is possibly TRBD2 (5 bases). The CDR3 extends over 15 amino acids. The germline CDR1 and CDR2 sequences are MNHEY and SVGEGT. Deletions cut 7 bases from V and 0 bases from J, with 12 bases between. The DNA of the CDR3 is TGTGCCAGCACGGATGAGGGAACGAACACCGGGGAGCTGTTTTTT. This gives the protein CASTDEGTNTGELFF.

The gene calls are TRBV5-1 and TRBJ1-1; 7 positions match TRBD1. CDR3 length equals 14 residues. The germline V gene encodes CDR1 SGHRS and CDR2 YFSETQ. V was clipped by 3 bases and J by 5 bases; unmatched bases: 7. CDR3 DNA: TGCGCCAGCAGCTATCAGGGGGATGGGACTGAAGCTTTCTTT. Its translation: CASSYQGDGTEAFF. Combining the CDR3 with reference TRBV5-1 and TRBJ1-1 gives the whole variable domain KAGVTQTPRYLIKTRGQQVTLSCSPISGHRSVSWYQQTPGQGLQFLFEYFSETQRNKGNFPGRFSGRQFSNSRSEMNVSTLELGDSALYLCASSYQGDGTEAFFGQGTRLTVV.

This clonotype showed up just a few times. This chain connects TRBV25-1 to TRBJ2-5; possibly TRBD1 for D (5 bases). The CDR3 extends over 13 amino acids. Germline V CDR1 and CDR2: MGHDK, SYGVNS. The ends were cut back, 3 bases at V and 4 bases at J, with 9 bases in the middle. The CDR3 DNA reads TGTGCCAGCAGTGACAGGGTTAGAGAGACCCAGTACTTC. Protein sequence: CASSDRVRETQYF. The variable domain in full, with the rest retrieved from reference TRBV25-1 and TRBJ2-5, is EADIYQTPRYLVIGTGKKITLECSQTMGHDKMYWYQQDPGMELHLIHYSYGVNSTEKGDLSSESTVSRIRTEHFPLTLESARPSHTSQYLCASSDRVRETQYFGPGTRLLVL.

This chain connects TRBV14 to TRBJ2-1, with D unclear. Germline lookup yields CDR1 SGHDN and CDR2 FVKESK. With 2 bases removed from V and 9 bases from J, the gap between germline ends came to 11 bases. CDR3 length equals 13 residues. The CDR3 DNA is TGTGCCAGCAGCCAATCCAGGTCGGGTGAGCAGTTCTTC. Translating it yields CASSQSRSGEQFF. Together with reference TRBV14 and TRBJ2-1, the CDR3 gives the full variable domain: EAGVTQFPSHSVIEKGQTVTLRCDPISGHDNLYWYRRVMGKEIKFLLHFVKESKQDESGMPNNRFLAERTGGTYSTLKVQPAELEDSGVYFCASSQSRSGEQFFGPGTRLTVL.

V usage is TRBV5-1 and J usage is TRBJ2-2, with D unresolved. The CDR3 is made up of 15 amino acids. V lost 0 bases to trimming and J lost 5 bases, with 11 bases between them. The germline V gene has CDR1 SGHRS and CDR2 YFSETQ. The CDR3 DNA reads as TGCGCCAGCAGCTTGGCCGGGCTGGTGACCGGGGAGCTGTTTTTT. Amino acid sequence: CASSLAGLVTGELFF.

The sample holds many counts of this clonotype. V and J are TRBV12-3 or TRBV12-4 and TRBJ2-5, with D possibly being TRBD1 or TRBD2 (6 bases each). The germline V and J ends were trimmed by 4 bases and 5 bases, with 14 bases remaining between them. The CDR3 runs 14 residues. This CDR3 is CASSWTLGGETQYF. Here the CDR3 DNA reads TGTGCCAGCAGTTGGACACTAGGGGGGGAGACCCAGTACTTC.

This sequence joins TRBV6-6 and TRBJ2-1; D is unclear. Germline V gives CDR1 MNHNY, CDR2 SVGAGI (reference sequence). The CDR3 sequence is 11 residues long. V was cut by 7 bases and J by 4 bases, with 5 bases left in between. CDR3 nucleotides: TGTGCCAGCACCGCTTACAATGAGCAGTTCTTC. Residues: CASTAYNEQFF.

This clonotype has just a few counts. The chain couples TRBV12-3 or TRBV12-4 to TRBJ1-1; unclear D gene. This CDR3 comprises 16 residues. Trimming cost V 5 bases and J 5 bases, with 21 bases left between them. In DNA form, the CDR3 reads TGTGCCAGCAGTACAAGCTTAGGGATCAGTAGAACTGAAGCTTTCTTT. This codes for CASSTSLGISRTEAFF.

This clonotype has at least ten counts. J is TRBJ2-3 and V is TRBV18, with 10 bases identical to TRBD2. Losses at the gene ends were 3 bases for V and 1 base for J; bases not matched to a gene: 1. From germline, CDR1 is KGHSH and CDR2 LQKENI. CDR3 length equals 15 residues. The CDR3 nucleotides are TGTGCCAGCTCACCCAGCGGGGGGGGCACAGATACGCAGTATTTT. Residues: CASSPSGGGTDTQYF. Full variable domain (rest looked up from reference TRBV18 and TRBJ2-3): NAGVMQNPRHLVRRRGQEARLRCSPMKGHSHVYWYRQLPEEGLKFMVYLQKENIIDESGMPKERFSAEFPKEGPSILRIQQVVRGDSAAYFCASSPSGGGTDTQYFGPGTRLTVL.

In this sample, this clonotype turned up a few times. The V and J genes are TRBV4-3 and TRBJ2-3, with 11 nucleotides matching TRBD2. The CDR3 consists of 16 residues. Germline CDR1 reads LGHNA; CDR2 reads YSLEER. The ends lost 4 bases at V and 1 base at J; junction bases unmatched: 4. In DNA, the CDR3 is TGCGCCAGCAGCCTCCTGACTAGCGGGGGCACAGATACGCAGTATTTT. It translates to CASSLLTSGGTDTQYF.

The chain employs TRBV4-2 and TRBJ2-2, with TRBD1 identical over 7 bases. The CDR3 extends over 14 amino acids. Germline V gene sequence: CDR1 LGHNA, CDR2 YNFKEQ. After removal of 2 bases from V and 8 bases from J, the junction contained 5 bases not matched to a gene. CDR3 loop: CASSQYRGVGELFF. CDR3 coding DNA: TGTGCCAGCAGCCAATACAGGGGAGTAGGGGAGCTGTTTTTT.

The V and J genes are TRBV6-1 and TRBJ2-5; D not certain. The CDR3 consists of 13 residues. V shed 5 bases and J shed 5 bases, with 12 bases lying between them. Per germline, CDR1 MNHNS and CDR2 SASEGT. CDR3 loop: CASSSWLGETQYF. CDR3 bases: TGTGCCAGCAGTAGCTGGTTGGGTGAGACCCAGTACTTC.

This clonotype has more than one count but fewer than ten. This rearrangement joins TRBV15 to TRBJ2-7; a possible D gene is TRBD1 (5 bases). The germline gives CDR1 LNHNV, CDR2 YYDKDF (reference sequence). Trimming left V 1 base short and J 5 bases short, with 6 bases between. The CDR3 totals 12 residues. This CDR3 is CATSRGRDEQYF. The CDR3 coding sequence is TGTGCCACCAGCAGAGGCAGGGACGAGCAGTACTTC.